The rows below give T cell receptor beta chains drawn from one sample of a study of T cell changes during pregnancy in multiple sclerosis. Some clones are missing from TCRdb's copy, which holds only in-frame ones; the method was immunoSEQ multiplex PCR. The data contain roughly 93,000 clones, just over 90% of them seen just once; the ten biggest clones take up around 2.1%. Sequenced here: peripheral blood, sampled after pregnancy. Source of these receptors: a female donor in good health, enrolled as a control in a pregnancy study. CDR3s include the opening cysteine and the closing phenylalanine or tryptophan. D genes are given only for firm matches. The size field is filled for only some rows; it gives once, few, many or a size class.

j_call clone_size v_call d_call cdr3_nt cdr3_aa
TRBJ2-7 . TRBV9 TRBD2 TGTGCCAGCAGCGTTGGGACTAGCGGACGGGACGAGCAGTACTTC CASSVGTSGRDEQYF
TRBJ2-7 . TRBV6-1 TRBD1 TGTGCCAGCAGTGTAACAGGGGTCCCCGAGCAGTACTTC CASSVTGVPEQYF
TRBJ2-5 . TRBV18 . TGTGCCAGCTCCCCGGGCCTCAGGAGGGTGTCAGAGACCCAGTACTTC CASSPGLRRVSETQYF
TRBJ1-3 . TRBV25-1 . TGTGCCAGATCCCTTGACTGCCACTCTGGAAACACCATATATTTT CARSLDCHSGNTIYF
TRBJ2-7 . TRBV11-2 . TGTGCCAGCAGCTTACGAGGCATCCACGAGCAGTACTTC CASSLRGIHEQYF
TRBJ1-3 . TRBV28 . TGTGCCAGCAGTTTTCGAGGCTCTGGAAACACCATATATTTT CASSFRGSGNTIYF
TRBJ1-5 . TRBV28 TRBD1 TGTGCCAGCAGTTTATCAGGGGGTAATCAGCCCCAGCATTTT CASSLSGGNQPQHF
TRBJ1-5 once TRBV28 . TGTGCCAGCAGTTCCTCCGTTCAGGTTCAGCCCCAGCATTTT CASSSSVQVQPQHF
TRBJ2-7 . TRBV11-2 TRBD1 TGTGCCAGCAGGGGGTCCGGGACAGGGGGCGAGCAGTACTTC CASRGSGTGGEQYF
TRBJ2-3 . TRBV28 TRBD2 TGTGCCAGCAGTGCACCTAGCGGGAGTAGTACAGATACGCAGTATTTT CASSAPSGSSTDTQYF
TRBJ2-7 . TRBV11-2 . TGTGCCAGCAGCTTAGATTTGACTCCCTCCTACGAGCAGTACTTC CASSLDLTPSYEQYF
TRBJ2-5 once TRBV14 . TGTGCCAGCAGCCATGGACTTTCTAACTGGGAGACCCAGTACTTC CASSHGLSNWETQYF
TRBJ1-1 . TRBV2 . TGTGCCAGCAGTGACCTACAGGGGAACACTGAAGCTTTCTTT CASSDLQGNTEAFF
TRBJ2-2 . TRBV18 . TGTGCCAGCTCACCAGATACCCAGGGTTCCACCGGGGAGCTGTTTTTT CASSPDTQGSTGELFF
TRBJ1-3 . TRBV29-1 . TGCAGCGCCGCAGGAGGGAGGGGAAACACCATATATTTT CSAAGGRGNTIYF
TRBJ1-2 . TRBV30 . TGTGCCTGGGAATTTCTACAGGGTGAAGGCTACACCTTC CAWEFLQGEGYTF
TRBJ2-4 . TRBV5-4 TRBD1 TGTGCCAGCAGTAGGAACCCAACAGGGGGGAACATTCAGTACTTC CASSRNPTGGNIQYF
TRBJ2-7 once TRBV30 TRBD1 TGTGCCTGGAGCAGGGGGCCTTACGAACAGTACTTC CAWSRGPYEQYF
TRBJ2-5 . TRBV28 TRBD2 TGTGCCAGCAGCTTAGCGGGAAGAGAGACCCAGTACTTC CASSLAGRETQYF
TRBJ1-2 . TRBV6-1 . TGTGCCAGCAGTCGGGAGCGTCAATTCAACTATGGCTACACCTTC CASSRERQFNYGYTF
TRBJ1-4 . TRBV7-9 . TGTGCCAGCAGTCTCGACTTCTCAACTAATGAAAAACTGTTTTTT CASSLDFSTNEKLFF
TRBJ2-1 . TRBV5-1 TRBD1 TGCGCCAGCAGCCCGACCGGGACAGGGGGGGAGCAGTTCTTC CASSPTGTGGEQFF
TRBJ2-1 . TRBV25-1 . TGTGCCAGCAGTGAATTTAGGGGAGGATTGGCCTACAATGAGCAGTTCTTC CASSEFRGGLAYNEQFF
TRBJ2-1 . TRBV5-6 TRBD2 TGTGCCAGCAGCTCCGGCGGGAGTTTGCCCTACAATGAGCAGTTCTTC CASSSGGSLPYNEQFF
TRBJ1-5 . TRBV5-6 . TGTGCCAGCAGCAACGCCGACAGGAGTCAGCCCCAGCATTTT CASSNADRSQPQHF
TRBJ2-2 . TRBV12-2 . TGTGCAAGTCGCTTAGCCGTCCCCCAGAGAGGGAGGGAGGAGCTGTTTTTT CASRLAVPQRGREELFF
TRBJ2-5 once TRBV4-1 TRBD1 TGCGCCAGCAGCCAAGTGGACAGGTTGGAGACCCAGTACTTC CASSQVDRLETQYF
TRBJ2-7 . TRBV7-9 . TGTGCCAGCAGCCCAACGGGCTACGAGCAGTACTTC CASSPTGYEQYF
TRBJ2-3 . TRBV29-1 . TGCAGCATTGCTTGGGGGGTCCCCCCAGATACGCAGTATTTT CSIAWGVPPDTQYF
TRBJ1-2 . TRBV2 . TGTGCCAGCAGGAAAGGACAGTCGGTCTATGGCTACACCTTC CASRKGQSVYGYTF
TRBJ1-1 . TRBV27 TRBD1 TGTGCCAGCAGTTTCGGACAGGGGGCGCGTTCGGCTGAAGCTTTCTTT CASSFGQGARSAEAFF
TRBJ1-1 . TRBV7-6 TRBD1 TGTGCCAGCAGCCCACCGACAGGGAAGAACACTGAAGCTTTCTTT CASSPPTGKNTEAFF
TRBJ2-3 . TRBV5-8 TRBD2 TGTGCCAGCAGCTTAAGACTAGCGGGCACAGATACGCAGTATTTT CASSLRLAGTDTQYF
TRBJ1-3 . TRBV21-1 . TGTGCCAGCAGCAAGGATTGCGGCTCTGGAAACACCATATATTTT CASSKDCGSGNTIYF
TRBJ2-3 . TRBV9 TRBD2 TGTGCCAGCAGCGGACTAGCGGGGGGGTCGGGAGATACGCAGTATTTT CASSGLAGGSGDTQYF
TRBJ1-5 . TRBV5-6 . TGTGCCAGCAGCTTGTCAAATCAGCCCCAGCATTTT CASSLSNQPQHF
TRBJ2-5 . TRBV15 TRBD1 TGTGCCACCAGCTCGGGGGACAGGGTGGTCGGGACCCAGTACTTC CATSSGDRVVGTQYF
TRBJ2-3 . TRBV29-1 TRBD2 TGCAGCGTTGCTAGCGGGAGTCGGGGCGCAGATACGCAGTATTTT CSVASGSRGADTQYF
TRBJ2-1 . TRBV4-2 . TGTGCCAGCTGGGGAGAAGGGGGAGAGCAGTTCTTC CASWGEGGEQFF
TRBJ2-5 . TRBV27 TRBD2 TGTGCCAGCAGTTTAGGACTAGCTGTCGGGGAGACCCAGTACTTC CASSLGLAVGETQYF
TRBJ2-3 . TRBV27 TRBD2 TGTGCCAGCAGTTTTAGCGGGGCAGACACAGATACGCAGTATTTT CASSFSGADTDTQYF
TRBJ2-1 . TRBV19 TRBD2 TGTGCCAGTTCCATGATTAGCGGGGTCTACAATGAGCAGTTCTTC CASSMISGVYNEQFF
TRBJ2-3 . TRBV9 . TGTGCCAGCAGCGTAGATGGGAGGTTAGATACGCAGTATTTT CASSVDGRLDTQYF
TRBJ2-5 . TRBV18 . TGTGCCAGCTCCCCGAAGGGGCAAGAGACCCAGTACTTC CASSPKGQETQYF
TRBJ2-7 . TRBV10-1 . TGCGCCAGCAGTGATTACTATCCTACCTACGAGCAGTACTTC CASSDYYPTYEQYF
TRBJ1-4 . TRBV6-4 TRBD1 TGTGCCAGCATCGACAGGGCTCGTCGGGAAAAACTGTTTTTT CASIDRARREKLFF
TRBJ1-5 . TRBV2 . TGTGCCAGCCGTGGACAGACCACGAATCAGCCCCAGCATTTT CASRGQTTNQPQHF
TRBJ2-6 . TRBV2 TRBD2 TGTGCCAGCAGTGAGGGGACTAGCTTCCCATCTGGGGCCAACGTCCTGACTTTC CASSEGTSFPSGANVLTF
TRBJ2-1 . TRBV27 . TGTGCCAGCAGTTATCTCGACAGCTACAATGAGCAGTTCTTC CASSYLDSYNEQFF
TRBJ1-4 . TRBV9 . TGTGCCAGCAGCCCCACCTTGGGCTATAATGAAAAACTGTTTTTT CASSPTLGYNEKLFF
TRBJ2-3 . TRBV9 . TGTGCCAGCAGCGGACTACTCCCAGATACGCAGTATTTT CASSGLLPDTQYF
TRBJ2-6 . TRBV6-6 . TGTGCCAGCACCTCCCCAGGCGGGGGGGCCAACGTCCTGACTTTC CASTSPGGGANVLTF
TRBJ1-5 . TRBV7-2 . TGTGCCAGCAGTCTAACTAGCAATCAGCCCCAGCATTTT CASSLTSNQPQHF
TRBJ1-3 . TRBV5-1 . TGCGCCAGCAGCTTGGGCAGGGCCTACTCTGGAAACACCATATATTTT CASSLGRAYSGNTIYF
TRBJ2-7 . TRBV12-5 TRBD2 TGTGCTAGCCCCTGGGAGGGATACGAGCAGTACTTC CASPWEGYEQYF